This T cell receptor (beta chain) was sequenced for a study of blood T cells in healthy people across ages. At the level of the study: Template-switching capture recovered about one barcoded beta molecule per two T cells.

The authors ran a second PCR of about 6 to 11 cycles using a sample-barcoded 5' primer and a J-beta primer mix. TCRdb called the 5' RACE reads again in MiXCR, with one record for every CDR3 protein. The table includes hundreds of thousands of distinct CDR3 sequences, roughly 53% detected once. In its sample, this clonotype was seen a few times. Its antigen is currently unknown. Study results and caveats: A roughly linear fall in TCR beta diversity per million T cells was seen with increasing age.

The V and J ends lost 2 bases and 5 bases, in that order; junction bases with no gene match: 5. Germline CDR1 reads DFQATT; CDR2 reads SNEGSKA (reference sequence). CDR3 length equals 14 residues. Each sample yielded at least 5 micrograms of PBMC total RNA. This receptor was obtained from a man aged 55 to 70 in good health. The chain couples TRBV20-1 to TRBJ2-1; 8 nucleotides align to TRBD2. Sequencing used blood. The DNA of the CDR3 is TGCAGTGCTAGACCGGGGGGGCGGAACAATGAGCAGTTCTTC. Amino acid sequence: CSARPGGRNNEQFF.